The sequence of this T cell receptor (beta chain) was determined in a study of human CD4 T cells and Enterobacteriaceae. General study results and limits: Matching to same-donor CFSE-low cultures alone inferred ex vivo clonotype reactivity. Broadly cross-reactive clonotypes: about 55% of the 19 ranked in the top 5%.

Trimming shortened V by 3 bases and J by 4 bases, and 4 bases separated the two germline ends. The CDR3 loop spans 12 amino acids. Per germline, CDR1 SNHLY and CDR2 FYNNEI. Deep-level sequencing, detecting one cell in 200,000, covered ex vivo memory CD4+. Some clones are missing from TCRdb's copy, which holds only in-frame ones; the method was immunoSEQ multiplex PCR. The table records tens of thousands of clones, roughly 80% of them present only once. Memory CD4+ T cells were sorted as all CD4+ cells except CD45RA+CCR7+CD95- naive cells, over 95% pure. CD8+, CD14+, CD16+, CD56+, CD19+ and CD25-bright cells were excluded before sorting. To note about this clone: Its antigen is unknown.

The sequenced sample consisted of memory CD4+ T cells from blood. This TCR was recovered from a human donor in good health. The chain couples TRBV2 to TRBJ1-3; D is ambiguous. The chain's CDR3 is CASSDRGNTIYF. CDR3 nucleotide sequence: TGTGCCAGCAGTGATAGAGGAAACACCATATATTTT.